This is a list of T cell receptor beta chains from one sample in a study of T cell responses to AZD1222 COVID-19 vaccine. Sequencing used immunoSEQ multiplex PCR; TCRdb keeps in-frame clones, though not all of them. The data hold about 140,000 clones, with more than 70% observed a single time. The sample in question was peripheral blood, obtained 28 days after the second AZD1222 dose. These receptors all stem from an adult who received the AZD1222 COVID-19 vaccine. Both conserved end residues are trimmed from each CDR3.

j_call cdr3_length v_call cdr3_aa
TRBJ2-7 12 TRBV2 ASSEGTSGYEQY
TRBJ1-3 13 TRBV5-8 ASSARGSSGNTIY
TRBJ1-6 11 TRBV27 ASSLSGNSPLH
TRBJ2-5 16 TRBV3-1/TRBV3-2 ASSQALAGGAPQETQY
TRBJ1-2 11 TRBV10-3 ATQGASNYGYT
TRBJ1-2 14 TRBV4-2 ASSQEEGQGRYGYT
TRBJ2-5 10 TRBV7-2 ASSSQGETQY
TRBJ1-2 15 TRBV10-3 AISTRADRGLVYGYT
TRBJ1-1 13 TRBV21-1 ASSETTASNTEAF
TRBJ2-3 11 TRBV6-2/TRBV6-3 ASSYAGADTQY
TRBJ2-7 13 TRBV10-3 AISAGTGGAYEQY
TRBJ1-4 12 TRBV7-2 ASSTGGWNEKLF
TRBJ2-5 13 TRBV5-1 ASSLNTPGQGFQY
TRBJ1-2 16 TRBV6-6 ASSPGQGITGASYGYT
TRBJ1-5 13 TRBV18 ASSPGTGGYQPQH
TRBJ1-2 14 TRBV4-2 ASSQESGSINYGYT
TRBJ2-2 14 TRBV15 ATSRTGQGRSGELF
TRBJ1-2 10 TRBV5-4 AGSRGGYGYT